The 19 T cell receptor beta chains in this list originate from one sample, sequenced in a study of chemoradiotherapy in HPV16-positive cancers. The table came from immunoSEQ multiplex PCR; TCRdb's copy has only in-frame clones and leaves some out. Of more than 1,200 clones detected, about two thirds appear once; the ten largest clones hold roughly 19%. The input for sequencing was tumor tissue, taken from a patient who underwent chemoradiotherapy. All receptors come from a human donor with HPV-associated anogenital cancer.

The V call is TRBV9, the J call TRBJ2-2; 8 bases match TRBD2. J gave up 3 bases and V 7 bases, and 2 bases lay outside the gene matches. The CDR3 sequence is 13 residues long. The V gene's germline CDR1 is SGDLS and CDR2 YYNGEE. The CDR3 DNA is TGTGCCAGCGCAGCGGGGGACACCGGGGAGCTGTTTTTT. Its protein is CASAAGDTGELFF.

V and J are TRBV7-6 and TRBJ2-3, with 9 bases lining up with TRBD2. CDR3 length: 18 residues. The trim removed 0 bases at V and 2 bases at J, leaving 9 bases unmatched. CDR1 is SGHVS, CDR2 FNYEAQ, per germline. The CDR3 nucleotides read TGTGCCAGCAGCTTAGCCCCCGGTAGCGGGGGAACCACAGATACGCAGTATTTT. This translates into CASSLAPGSGGTTDTQYF.

This clone appeared a few times. J is TRBJ2-2 and V is TRBV29-1, with 8 bases that match TRBD2. With V trimmed by 4 bases and J by 8 bases, 9 bases remained unmatched. Germline loops: CDR1 SQVTM, CDR2 ANQGSEA. The length of the CDR3 is 14 residues. CDR3 protein: CSVALAEGLGELFF. CDR3 in DNA: TGCAGCGTTGCACTAGCGGAGGGGCTTGGGGAGCTGTTTTTT.

The V gene is TRBV4-3, the J gene TRBJ2-2; D gene ambiguous. From germline, CDR1 is LGHNA and CDR2 YSLEER. V lost 0 bases and J lost 6, with 8 bases in between. CDR3 length: 14 amino acids. CDR3 DNA: TGCGCCAGCAGCCAAGATGAGGAAGCCGGGGAGCTGTTTTTT. Translated, it gives CASSQDEEAGELFF.

This clone occurred once. The rearrangement joins TRBV5-6 to TRBJ2-7; possibly TRBD2 for D (6 bases). Deletions cut 4 bases from V and 0 bases from J, with 14 bases between. CDR1 and CDR2 from the germline V gene are SGHDT and YYEEEE. The CDR3 loop spans 15 amino acids. The CDR3 coding sequence is TGTGCCAGCAGCGGGGAGGACGAGAGCTCCTACGAGCAGTACTTC. Amino acid sequence: CASSGEDESSYEQYF.

The chain carries TRBV2 and TRBJ2-3; perhaps D is TRBD1 or TRBD2 (5 bases each). V lost 9 bases and J lost 4, with 14 bases in between. The germline V gene has CDR1 SNHLY and CDR2 FYNNEI. This CDR3 region has 13 residues. CDR3 bases: TGTGCCAGTACAGGACTGGAGGCAGATACGCAGTATTTT. Amino acid sequence: CASTGLEADTQYF.

The V gene is TRBV2, the J gene TRBJ2-7; D not certain. The CDR3 extends over 11 amino acids. Germline V gene data show CDR1 as SNHLY and CDR2 as FYNNEI. The V end was cut by 6 bases, the J end by 7 bases, with 10 bases between. CDR3 sequence: CASRLFEEQYF. For the CDR3, the DNA is TGTGCCAGCAGGTTATTTGAGGAGCAGTACTTC. The entire variable domain, with the rest obtained from reference TRBV2 and TRBJ2-7, is as follows: EPEVTQTPSHQVTQMGQEVILRCVPISNHLYFYWYRQILGQKVEFLVSFYNNEISEKSEIFDDQFSVERPDGSNFTLKIRSTKLEDSAMYFCASRLFEEQYFGPGTRLTVT.

This clone has just a few counts. The same CDR3 can be traced to other DNA sequences in this sample. V gene TRBV7-8 combines with J gene TRBJ2-7; 9 positions agree with TRBD2. With V trimmed by 0 bases and J by 4 bases, 7 bases remained unmatched. Germline V gene sequence: CDR1 SGHVS, CDR2 FQNEAQ. This CDR3 region has 16 residues. The CDR3 DNA is TGTGCCAGCAGCTTAGCAGGGGCTAGCGGGAATTACGAGCAGTACTTC. Translated, it gives CASSLAGASGNYEQYF.

This clone has just one count. The chain uses TRBV4-1 and TRBJ2-7; 9 bases match TRBD1. Germline V gene data show CDR1 as MGHRA and CDR2 as YSYEKL. V was pared by 2 bases and J by 4 bases, with 9 bases of the junction left unmatched. CDR3 length: 16 amino acids. The CDR3 region has the DNA TGCGCCAGCAGCCAACCAACCCGGGACAGGGTGTACGAGCAGTACTTC. It codes for CASSQPTRDRVYEQYF.

This clone has more than one count but fewer than ten. CDR3 in amino acids: CASNLDSRANGYTF. The CDR3 DNA sequence: TGTGCCAGCAACTTGGACAGCCGGGCGAACGGCTACACCTTC. This chain uses TRBV2 with TRBJ1-2, with D possibly matching TRBD1 (6 bases). Germline assignment: CDR1 SNHLY and CDR2 FYNNEI. The CDR3 spans 14 residues. Trimming pared 7 bases from V and 8 bases from J, leaving 20 bases between.

About this clone: Other DNA variants within this sample encode the same CDR3. This CDR3 is CASSPRSDRGQETQYF. Written as DNA, the CDR3 is TGCGCCAGCAGTCCACGATCAGACAGGGGGCAAGAGACCCAGTACTTC. The rearrangement links TRBV5-1 to TRBJ2-5, with 9 positions matching TRBD1. V dropped 5 bases and J dropped 2; count of bases not matched to a gene: 10. The CDR3 has 16 amino acids. The germline gives CDR1 SGHRS, CDR2 YFSETQ. Full variable domain (outside the CDR3, taken from reference TRBV5-1 and TRBJ2-5): KAGVTQTPRYLIKTRGQQVTLSCSPISGHRSVSWYQQTPGQGLQFLFEYFSETQRNKGNFPGRFSGRQFSNSRSEMNVSTLELGDSALYLCASSPRSDRGQETQYFGPGTRLLVL.

This chain connects TRBV5-6 to TRBJ2-1; D may be TRBD1 or TRBD2 (5 bases each). Germline V gives CDR1 SGHDT, CDR2 YYEEEE. The ends were cut back, 6 bases at V and 2 bases at J, with 21 bases in the middle. The CDR3 consists of 17 residues. CDR3 protein: CASTLRGAGGPYNEQFF. The CDR3 DNA follows: TGTGCCAGCACCCTCCGGGGCGCCGGAGGACCCTACAATGAGCAGTTCTTC.

J is TRBJ2-1 and V is TRBV19; 7 nucleotides match TRBD2. This CDR3 region has 15 residues. The germline CDR1 and CDR2 sequences are LNHDA and SQIVND (reference sequence). The junction had 3 bases not matched to a gene; V was cut back by 2 bases and J by 2 bases. Here the CDR3 DNA reads TGTGCCAGTAGTATAAGGGACTACCCCTACAATGAGCAGTTCTTC. Translating it yields CASSIRDYPYNEQFF. The full variable domain, with the rest looked up from reference TRBV19 and TRBJ2-1, is DGGITQSPKYLFRKEGQNVTLSCEQNLNHDAMYWYRQDPGQGLRLIYYSQIVNDFQKGDIAEGYSVSREKKESFPLTVTSAQKNPTAFYLCASSIRDYPYNEQFFGPGTRLTVL.

This clone is large by share. This chain uses TRBV6-1 with TRBJ1-1; D is unresolved. This CDR3 has 15 residues. The germline CDR1 and CDR2 sequences are MNHNS and SASEGT. Trimming removed 2 bases at V and 6 bases at J, with 16 bases between. CDR3 nucleotide sequence: TGTGCCAGCAGTGAAAGGGTAGCCTGGTCCCCTGAAGCTTTCTTT. It is translated as CASSERVAWSPEAFF.

As regards this clone: Distinct nucleotide sequences in the sample also encode this CDR3. The chain links TRBV30 to TRBJ1-1; no reliable D call. V shed 3 bases and J shed 6 bases, with 8 bases lying between them. This CDR3 has 11 amino acids. The germline V gene has CDR1 GTSNPN and CDR2 SVGIG (reference sequence). The CDR3 loop reads CAWSVLAEAFF. As DNA, the CDR3 is TGTGCCTGGAGCGTATTGGCTGAAGCTTTCTTT.

The rearrangement uses TRBV1 and TRBJ2-1; the table gives TRBD2 as D, unverified against the DNA. TRBV1 is a pseudogene segment. The CDR3 has 15 amino acids. CDR3 sequence (DNA): TGCACCAGCAGCCAAGCCAGCGGGGGGGCCGGTGAGCAGTTCTTC. Translating gives CTSSQASGGAGEQFF.

The chain carries TRBV5-6 and TRBJ1-2; TRBD1 is a possible D gene (5 bases). Trimming removed 0 bases from V and 5 bases from J, with 14 bases in between. Germline V gene sequence: CDR1 SGHDT, CDR2 YYEEEE. The CDR3 spans 15 residues. The CDR3 nucleotides are TGTGCCAGCAGCTTGGCAGGGAGATGGGAGTATGGCTACACCTTC. It codes for CASSLAGRWEYGYTF.

The V and J genes are TRBV6-5 and TRBJ2-7; D is undetermined. V dropped 2 bases and J dropped 2 bases, with 4 bases sitting between them. CDR1 MNHEY and CDR2 SVGAGI come from the germline V gene. The CDR3 has 12 amino acids. This chain's CDR3 is CASSYGPYEQYF. Here the CDR3 DNA reads TGTGCCAGCAGTTACGGGCCCTACGAGCAGTACTTC.

The V call is TRBV4-2, the J call TRBJ2-7, with D possibly TRBD1 on 5 matching bases. This CDR3 has 15 residues. Trimming pared 0 bases from V and 5 bases from J, leaving 14 bases between. Germline V gene sequence: CDR1 LGHNA, CDR2 YNFKEQ. The CDR3 loop is CASSQEGQGDDEQYF. Here the CDR3 DNA reads TGTGCCAGCAGCCAAGAGGGTCAGGGTGACGACGAGCAGTACTTC.